The T cell receptor (beta chain) described here comes from a study of T cells in localized non-small cell lung cancer. Broader study findings: Measurement of T cell clonality placed uninvolved adjacent lung highest, above the level in tumor.

Trimming stripped 0 bases from V and 3 bases from J, with 13 bases between. Germline V gene lookup returns CDR1 LGHNA and CDR2 YSLEER. The CDR3 runs 16 residues. Profiled with immunoSEQ multiplex PCR; TCRdb holds only in-frame clones, not every one. The repertoire holds tens of thousands of clones, with over 85% as singletons. For this clone: As yet, its antigen is unknown.

The sequence derives from a male donor aged 60 or over with stage I squamous cell lung carcinoma. The source material was peripheral blood, sampled before any cancer treatment. The J gene is TRBJ2-3, the V gene TRBV4-3; possible D gene TRBD1, 5 bases. The CDR3 sequence is CASSQDLQAATDTQYF. As DNA, the CDR3 is TGCGCCAGCAGCCAAGATCTACAGGCGGCGACAGATACGCAGTATTTT.